This record looks at one T cell receptor beta chain sequence and its context. Antigen: not known. These data are taken from a study of T cell responses to AZD1222 COVID-19 vaccine. Study-wide findings and caveats: Repertoires were collected only later (after the peak T cell response had occurred). AZD1222 recipients seropositive at baseline numbered only six or seven. Spike-specific TCRs gained breadth and depth after people received two AZD1222 doses. Spike was spanned by vaccine-associated CD4 TCRs, with dominance at 160-218 and 743-854.

CDR3 length: 13 residues. CDR1 and CDR2 from the germline V gene are MNHNY and SVGAGI (reference sequence). V was clipped by 4 bases and J by 6 bases, with 13 bases between them. Data came from immunoSEQ multiplex PCR; TCRdb stores just in-frame clones and leaves some out. Here the sample spans 140,000 or so clones, 80% to 90% being singletons. The material was peripheral blood, obtained on day 0 of AZD1222 vaccination. The rearrangement joins TRBV6-6 to TRBJ2-7; D is perhaps TRBD1 (5 bases). The clonotype originates from an adult in good health. The CDR3 loop is CASSSGTGSEQYF. CDR3 sequence (DNA): TGTGCCAGCAGTTCCGGAACAGGCTCCGAGCAGTACTTC.